The 18 T cell receptor beta chains below all came from one sample that was sequenced in a study of brain T cells in children with intractable seizures. Sample time point: blood from clinic visit 5 months post-surgery; TSC patient then seizure free. Assay: immunoSEQ multiplex PCR; the TCRdb copy retains only in-frame clones and omits some. The repertoire holds 340,000 or so clones, with 93% as singletons. Here the sequenced sample was peripheral blood, taken 5 to 6 months after surgery. The receptors were sampled from a boy younger than two with tuberous sclerosis and intractable seizures.

The chain employs TRBV7-8 and TRBJ2-1; D not resolved. Trimming took 0 bases from V and 2 from J, leaving 11 bases between them. This CDR3 has 16 amino acids. CDR1 SGHVS and CDR2 FQNEAQ come from the germline V gene. The CDR3 DNA reads TGTGCCAGCAGCTTAGCCTTTTTCGGCGCCTACAATGAGCAGTTCTTC. Its protein is CASSLAFFGAYNEQFF.

J is TRBJ2-2 and V is TRBV5-1, with D unclear. CDR1 is SGHRS and CDR2 is YFSETQ in the germline V gene. V lost 2 bases and J lost 7, with 6 bases in between. The CDR3 sequence is 12 residues long. CDR3 bases: TGCGCCAGCAGCTTTCGGCACGGGGAGCTGTTTTTT. As protein: CASSFRHGELFF. Based on the CDR3 plus reference TRBV5-1 and TRBJ2-2, the full variable domain is KAGVTQTPRYLIKTRGQQVTLSCSPISGHRSVSWYQQTPGQGLQFLFEYFSETQRNKGNFPGRFSGRQFSNSRSEMNVSTLELGDSALYLCASSFRHGELFFGEGSRLTVL.

CDR3 sequence (DNA): TGCGCCAGCAGCCCGGAGTCGGGGGGGTTCTACGAGCAGTACTTC. Its translation: CASSPESGGFYEQYF. The chain employs TRBV5-1 and TRBJ2-7; TRBD2 agrees at 8 bases. Germline CDR1 reads SGHRS; CDR2 reads YFSETQ. Losses at the gene ends were 4 bases for V and 3 bases for J; bases not matched to a gene: 9. The CDR3 runs 15 residues.

The chain is built from TRBV24-1 and TRBJ2-5, with D possibly TRBD1 on 5 matching bases. This CDR3 is 13 amino acids long. V lost 6 bases and J 5 bases, leaving 12 bases between the germline ends. Per germline, CDR1 KGHDR and CDR2 SFDVKD. The CDR3 reads CATSQEGVETQYF. CDR3 DNA sequence: TGTGCCACCAGTCAGGAAGGGGTGGAGACCCAGTACTTC.

V usage is TRBV20-1 and J usage is TRBJ1-4; D possibly corresponds to TRBD1 (6 bases). In germline, CDR1 is DFQATT, CDR2 SNEGSKA (reference sequence). The V end was cut by 3 bases, the J end by 7 bases, with 6 bases between. This CDR3 has 11 residues. The CDR3 bases are TGCAGTGCTAGGGGGGCTGAAAAACTGTTTTTT. Protein: CSARGAEKLFF.

The chain has TRBV2 and TRBJ1-5; D remains ambiguous. V was cut by 5 bases and J by 1 base, with 6 bases left in between. The CDR3 is 13 residues long. Germline V gene data show CDR1 as SNHLY and CDR2 as FYNNEI. In DNA, the CDR3 is TGTGCCAGCAGTCCGACGAGCAATCAGCCCCAGCATTTT. It encodes CASSPTSNQPQHF.

The chain links TRBV7-6 to TRBJ1-6; D gene uncertain. V was clipped by 4 bases and J by 4 bases, with 20 bases between them. CDR3 size: 18 residues. Germline-derived CDR1 and CDR2 are SGHVS and FNYEAQ. The CDR3 DNA follows: TGTGCCAGCAGCTCAGAAGTCAGGAGTCTGGGTTATAATTCACCCCTCCACTTT. Its protein is CASSSEVRSLGYNSPLHF.

The rearrangement joins TRBV18 to TRBJ1-3; tentative D call: TRBD1 (6 bases). The CDR3 totals 14 residues. Per germline, CDR1 KGHSH and CDR2 LQKENI. Trimming cost V 3 bases and J 6 bases, with 12 bases left between them. The DNA for the CDR3 is TGTGCCAGCTCACCTCCTCGGGACAAAAACACCATATATTTT. Encoded protein: CASSPPRDKNTIYF.

The chain links TRBV24-1 to TRBJ1-6, with D possibly matching TRBD1 (6 bases). Deletions cut 1 base from V and 15 bases from J, with 24 bases between. Per the germline V gene, CDR1 is KGHDR and CDR2 is SFDVKD. This CDR3 has 17 residues. CDR3 DNA sequence: TGTGCCACCAGTGATTTACCCCAGACGGGGGCTACCATACTCCTCCACTTT. It yields the protein CATSDLPQTGATILLHF.

The chain employs TRBV2 and TRBJ1-5; 8 bases agree with TRBD1. The germline CDR1 and CDR2 sequences are SNHLY and FYNNEI. Losses at the gene ends were 0 bases for V and 1 base for J; bases not matched to a gene: 5. The CDR3 is 17 residues long. The CDR3 bases are TGTGCCAGCAGTGAAGCTCGGACAGGGTTGAGCAATCAGCCCCAGCATTTT. Residues: CASSEARTGLSNQPQHF. The whole variable domain, remainder taken from reference TRBV2 and TRBJ1-5, is EPEVTQTPSHQVTQMGQEVILRCVPISNHLYFYWYRQILGQKVEFLVSFYNNEISEKSEIFDDQFSVERPDGSNFTLKIRSTKLEDSAMYFCASSEARTGLSNQPQHFGDGTRLSIL.

This clone came up once. V is TRBV21-1 and J is TRBJ2-1; TRBD2, the table's D call, was not compared with the DNA. TRBV21-1 corresponds to a pseudogene. The CDR3 is 18 residues long. The CDR3 region is CASIQGPGLADTYNEQFF. CDR3 in DNA: TGTGCCAGCATCCAAGGGCCGGGACTAGCGGATACCTACAATGAGCAGTTCTTC.

A note on this clone: The sample has other DNA sequences that encode this CDR3 too. CDR3 sequence reads: CASSIGYEQYF. The DNA of the CDR3 is TGTGCCAGTAGTATTGGGTACGAGCAGTACTTC. The genes are TRBV19 and TRBJ2-7; D not certain. From germline, CDR1 is LNHDA and CDR2 SQIVND (reference sequence). V shed 3 bases and J shed 4 bases, with 4 bases lying between them. The CDR3 spans 11 residues.

The V gene is TRBV3-1 (or the pseudogene TRBV3-2), the J gene TRBJ2-7; 11 bases map to TRBD2. V was clipped by 1 base and J by 6 bases; unmatched bases: 11. Germline CDR1 reads LGHDT; CDR2 reads YNNKEL (reference sequence). The CDR3 spans 17 residues. The CDR3 here is CASSQGRWELAGVEQYF. DNA for the CDR3: TGTGCCAGCAGCCAAGGGCGCTGGGAACTAGCGGGAGTCGAGCAGTACTTC.

The chain links TRBV21-1 to TRBJ2-7; the table assigns TRBD2, which was not confirmed against the DNA. TRBV21-1 is designated a pseudogene. The CDR3 extends over 15 amino acids. The CDR3 spells CASSRTSESSYEQYF. CDR3 nucleotide sequence: TGTGCCAGCAGCAGGACTAGCGAGAGCTCCTACGAGCAGTACTTC.

This sequence joins TRBV7-3 and TRBJ2-5; 11 nucleotides align to TRBD2. Germline CDR1 and CDR2: SGHTA and FQGTGA. J was trimmed by 7 bases and V by 0 bases; bases with no gene match: 1. This CDR3 contains 14 residues. This CDR3 is CASSLTLAGGTQYF. The CDR3 bases are TGTGCCAGCAGCTTAACTCTAGCGGGGGGGACCCAGTACTTC.

The genes are TRBV6-1 and TRBJ1-1; D not certain. This CDR3 spans 18 amino acids. V shed 4 bases and J shed 0 bases, with 21 bases lying between them. Germline assignment: CDR1 MNHNS and CDR2 SASEGT. CDR3 loop: CASSAPSLAAVMNTEAFF. CDR3 sequence (DNA): TGTGCCAGCAGTGCTCCCTCCCTGGCTGCAGTTATGAACACTGAAGCTTTCTTT.

The chain joins TRBV5-6 to TRBJ2-7, with 12 bases identical to TRBD1. Germline lookup yields CDR1 SGHDT and CDR2 YYEEEE. CDR3 length: 15 amino acids. Trimming at V came to 2 bases and at J to 5 bases, leaving 5 bases not matched to a gene. CDR3 residues: CASSLGTGGGNEQYF. In DNA, the CDR3 is TGTGCCAGCAGCTTAGGGACAGGGGGCGGCAACGAGCAGTACTTC. The variable domain in full, with the rest retrieved from reference TRBV5-6 and TRBJ2-7, is DAGVTQSPTHLIKTRGQQVTLRCSPKSGHDTVSWYQQALGQGPQFIFQYYEEEERQRGNFPDRFSGHQFPNYSSELNVNALLLGDSALYLCASSLGTGGGNEQYFGPGTRLTVT.

The rearrangement links TRBV25-1 to TRBJ2-7; D gene ambiguous. Per germline, CDR1 MGHDK and CDR2 SYGVNS. The V gene lost 0 bases and the J gene lost 7 bases, with 13 bases spanning the gap. This CDR3 has 14 residues. CDR3 DNA sequence: TGTGCCAGCAGTGAATATAGGGAAGGGTGGGAGCAGTACTTC. Its protein product is CASSEYREGWEQYF.